This T cell receptor (beta chain) was sequenced during a study of T cells after yellow fever vaccination. General study points: Weaker overall was a secondary response that nonetheless peaked faster, on day 5 versus 15. Post-booster reappearance was seen for most primary-vaccination clones (just over 95% CD4, 80% to 90% CD8).

Template-switching 5'RACE yielded the TCR cDNA; a universal primer site and UMIs were added in the process. Via MiXCR, TCRdb re-called the 5' RACE reads, giving one row per CDR3 protein. This sample has about 580,000 distinct CDR3 sequences, with approximately 16% found just once. Worth noting for this clonotype: Its antigen remains unidentified.

Sample: PBMCs, taken about 5 days after the first yellow fever vaccination. The TCR was taken from a man younger than 30 who received the YFV17D yellow fever vaccine.

The DNA of the CDR3 is TGTGCCAGCAGCTCGACGGACGGATACTACACCGGGGAGCTGTTTTTT. This sequence encodes CASSSTDGYYTGELFF. This chain joins TRBV7-2 and TRBJ2-2; unclear D gene. V lost 4 bases and J lost 3, with 15 bases in between. The CDR3 contains 16 residues. The germline gives CDR1 SGHTA, CDR2 FQGNSA.